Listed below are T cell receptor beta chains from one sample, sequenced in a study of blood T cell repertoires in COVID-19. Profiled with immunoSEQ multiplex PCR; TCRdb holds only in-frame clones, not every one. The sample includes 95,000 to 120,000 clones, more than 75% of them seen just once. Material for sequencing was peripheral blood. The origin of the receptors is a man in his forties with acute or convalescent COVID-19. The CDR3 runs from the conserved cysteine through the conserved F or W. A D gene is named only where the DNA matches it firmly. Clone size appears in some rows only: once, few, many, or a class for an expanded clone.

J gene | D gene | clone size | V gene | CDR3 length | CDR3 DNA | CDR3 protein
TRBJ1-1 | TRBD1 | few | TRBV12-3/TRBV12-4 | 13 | TGTGCCAGCAGCCCACAGGGGGCGATTTCTGCTTTCTTT | CASSPQGAISAFF
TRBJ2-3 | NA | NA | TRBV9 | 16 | TGTGCCAGCAGCGTACCCACAGAGCCACACACAGATACGCAGTATTTT | CASSVPTEPHTDTQYF
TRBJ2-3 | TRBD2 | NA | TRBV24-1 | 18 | TGTGCCACCAGTGACTCGTTCTGGGGACTAGCTAGCACAGATACGCAGTATTTT | CATSDSFWGLASTDTQYF
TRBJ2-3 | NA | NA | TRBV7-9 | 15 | TGTGCCAGCAGCTTAGACGGAGTCTGGGCAGATACGCAGTATTTT | CASSLDGVWADTQYF
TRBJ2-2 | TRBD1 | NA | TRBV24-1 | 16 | TGTGCCACCAGTGATTTAACAGGGGTTAGGAACGGGGAGCTGTTTTTT | CATSDLTGVRNGELFF
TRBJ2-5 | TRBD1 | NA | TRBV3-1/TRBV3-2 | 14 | TGTGCCAGCAGCCCCCGGACAGGGGTGGCGACCCAGTACTTC | CASSPRTGVATQYF
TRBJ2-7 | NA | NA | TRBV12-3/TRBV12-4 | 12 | TGTGCCAGCAGTTCCGGCCGGGGCGAGCAGTACTTC | CASSSGRGEQYF
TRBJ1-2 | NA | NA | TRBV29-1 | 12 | TGCAGCGTTGGAAGGGGGTTCGGGGGCTACACCTTC | CSVGRGFGGYTF
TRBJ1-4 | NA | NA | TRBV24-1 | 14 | TGTGCCACCAGTGACCCCCAACAGAATGAAAAACTGTTTTTT | CATSDPQQNEKLFF
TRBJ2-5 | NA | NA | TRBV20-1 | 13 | TGCAGTGCTAGTGTGCAGGGCCAAGAGACCCAGTACTTC | CSASVQGQETQYF